These 8 T cell receptor beta chains originate from one sample sequenced in a study of metastatic and nonmetastatic thyroid tumors (dated by TCRdb to about 2020). No treatment had been received by any patient before thyroid surgery. Library preparation employed PCR. Instrument on record: Illumina HiSeq 4000. TCRdb handled the public reads itself, with Q25 trimming in fastp and clone calling in MiXCR, and kept productive beta chains. The sample yields fewer than 40,000 clones; approximately 17% were counted once. The biggest ten clones account for around 13% of the sample. Sequencing input: tumor tissue. The source of these receptors is a female donor with papillary thyroid cancer or a benign thyroid nodule (not recorded which). Some clones in this sample may be carry-over from other donors' samples.

This clone was observed at least ten times. The V gene is TRBV7-9, the J gene TRBJ1-1, with D perhaps TRBD1 (5 bases). The germline V gene has CDR1 SEHNR and CDR2 FQNEAQ (reference sequence). There are 13 residues in the CDR3. Between the trimmed V and J ends, which lost 2 bases and 8 bases, there was a span of 12 bases. CDR3 nucleotide sequence: TGTGCCAGCAGCTTAAGCATGAACAGGGAAGCTTTCTTT. It encodes CASSLSMNREAFF.

This clone was detected many times. V gene TRBV6-1 combines with J gene TRBJ2-3; possible D gene TRBD2, 5 bases. From germline, CDR1 is MNHNS and CDR2 SASEGT. The CDR3 is 14 amino acids. The V and J ends lost 6 bases and 1 base respectively, with 11 bases between them. The CDR3 spells CASRVGVRTDTQYF. The CDR3 DNA sequence: TGTGCCAGCAGGGTCGGGGTGCGCACAGATACGCAGTATTTT.

Relative to its sample, this clone is medium-sized. The V and J genes are TRBV27 and TRBJ2-1; D is possibly TRBD2 (5 bases). This CDR3 comprises 12 residues. The germline gives CDR1 MNHEY, CDR2 SMNVEV (reference sequence). The ends were cut back, 3 bases at V and 10 bases at J, with 10 bases in the middle. CDR3: CASSFRGNEQFF. The CDR3, as DNA: TGTGCCAGCAGTTTCCGGGGAAACGAGCAGTTCTTC.

This clone was found many times. The V call is TRBV5-1, the J call TRBJ2-5, with 7 bases identical to TRBD2. V shed 1 base and J 3 bases; nucleotides not matched to a gene: 9. The germline gives CDR1 SGHRS, CDR2 YFSETQ. This CDR3 comprises 16 residues. The CDR3 nucleotides read TGCGCCAGCAGCTTGTCAATAGGGGAGGGTGAAGAGACCCAGTACTTC. It is translated as CASSLSIGEGEETQYF.

This clone was counted at least ten times. The chain combines TRBV19 with TRBJ2-7, with 8 bases aligning to TRBD1. Trimming cost V 6 bases and J 0 bases; bases outside gene matches: 4. The germline V gene encodes CDR1 LNHDA and CDR2 SQIVND (reference sequence). This CDR3 has 14 amino acids. The CDR3 nucleotides read TGTGCCAGTAGCTCGACAGGGGTCTCCTACGAGCAGTACTTC. Translating it yields CASSSTGVSYEQYF.

This clone has only a few counts. The chain recombines TRBV11-2 with TRBJ2-7, with D unresolved. Deletions cut 3 bases from V and 4 bases from J, with 10 bases between. Looked up from germline, CDR1 is SGHAT and CDR2 is FQNNGV. This CDR3 is 13 amino acids long. The CDR3, as DNA: TGTGCCAGCAGCTTCTCCGGCGTTTACGAGCAGTACTTC. Its translation is CASSFSGVYEQYF.

The table lists this clone with many counts. The V gene is TRBV5-6, the J gene TRBJ1-1; D is unclear. CDR1 and CDR2 from the germline V gene are SGHDT and YYEEEE. The CDR3 spans 13 residues. V shed 2 bases and J shed 1 base, with 6 bases lying between them. The CDR3 DNA sequence: TGTGCCAGCAGCTTTGGTCGGAACACTGAAGCTTTCTTT. As protein: CASSFGRNTEAFF.

This clone has a count of ten or more. The chain couples TRBV19 to TRBJ1-1; TRBD1 might be the D (6 bases). CDR1 and CDR2 (germline): LNHDA, SQIVND (reference sequence). CDR3 length equals 13 residues. V gave up 5 bases and J gave up 8 bases, with 15 bases separating them. The CDR3 sequence: CASSQGGFNEAFF. The CDR3 coding sequence is TGTGCCAGTAGTCAAGGGGGGTTTAACGAAGCTTTCTTT.